This passage covers 17 T cell receptor beta chains from one sample sequenced in a study of control samples from healthy donors and cancer patients. Clones were sequenced by immunoSEQ multiplex PCR, and TCRdb holds only the in-frame ones, with some missing. The sample yields some 190,000 clones, over 80% seen once. The sample taken for sequencing was blood. All receptors derive from a man younger than 45 in good health.

This chain connects TRBV29-1 to TRBJ1-5, with 8 nucleotides matching TRBD1. The V gene end was trimmed by 5 bases and the J gene end by 4 bases; junction bases not matched to a gene: 4. Germline loops: CDR1 SQVTM, CDR2 ANQGSEA. The CDR3 length is 13 residues. The DNA for the CDR3 is TGCAGCGTTTATACAGGGGGGAATCAGCCCCAGCATTTT. The encoded protein is CSVYTGGNQPQHF.

This chain joins TRBV9 and TRBJ1-2, with unresolved D. This CDR3 has 14 residues. The V end was cut by 1 base, the J end by 2 bases, with 9 bases between. Germline CDR1 and CDR2: SGDLS and YYNGEE. In nucleotides, the CDR3 is TGTGCCAGCAGCGTATCGGTCGGAAACTATGGCTACACCTTC. It is translated as CASSVSVGNYGYTF.

V and J are TRBV18 and TRBJ1-1; D gene unclear. Trimming shortened V by 5 bases and J by 4 bases, and 14 bases separated the two germline ends. The CDR3 covers 14 residues. Germline CDR1 and CDR2: KGHSH and LQKENI. The CDR3 nucleotides are TGTGCCAGCTCAAAGGACGGACGTGCCACTGAAGCTTTCTTT. Residues: CASSKDGRATEAFF.

The genes are TRBV7-9 and TRBJ2-7; the match to TRBD2 covers 8 bases. CDR3 length equals 22 residues. CDR1 and CDR2 (germline): SEHNR, FQNEAQ (reference sequence). The ends lost 5 bases at V and 0 bases at J; junction bases unmatched: 27. The CDR3 DNA is TGTGCCAGCAGCACCTCGACAGGTCCCGGACCCGGTTTACGGGGGGGCTCCTACGAGCAGTACTTC. This encodes CASSTSTGPGPGLRGGSYEQYF. Looking up the rest from reference TRBV7-9 and TRBJ2-7 gives the full variable domain: DTGVSQNPRHKITKRGQNVTFRCDPISEHNRLYWYRQTLGQGPEFLTYFQNEAQLEKSRLLSDRFSAERPKGSFSTLEIQRTEQGDSAMYLCASSTSTGPGPGLRGGSYEQYFGPGTRLTVT.

This clone occurred once. This chain links TRBV11-3 with TRBJ1-1; D remains ambiguous. V was clipped by 3 bases and J by 5 bases, with 10 bases between them. Germline-derived CDR1 and CDR2 are SGHNT and YENEEA. The CDR3 spans 13 residues. The CDR3 here is CASSLKSGTEAFF. DNA of the CDR3: TGTGCCAGCAGCTTGAAATCTGGGACTGAAGCTTTCTTT.

This clone was seen only once. The CDR3 DNA follows: TGTGCCAGCAGCTTGGTCGGGGACCTTAGTACCCAGTACTTC. Its translation is CASSLVGDLSTQYF. V and J are TRBV5-6 and TRBJ2-5; perhaps D is TRBD1 or TRBD2 (5 bases each). The CDR3 sequence is 14 residues long. CDR1 SGHDT and CDR2 YYEEEE come from the germline V gene. V was cut by 0 bases and J by 8 bases, with 14 bases left in between.

This sequence joins TRBV16 and TRBJ2-2; D perhaps matches TRBD1 (5 bases). CDR1 and CDR2 from the germline V gene are KGHSY and FQNENV. Trimming pared 1 base from V and 4 bases from J, leaving 13 bases between. This CDR3 comprises 16 residues. CDR3 in amino acids: CASSQFRTKFTGELFF. DNA of the CDR3: TGTGCCAGCAGCCAATTCCGGACAAAATTCACCGGGGAGCTGTTTTTT. The complete variable domain, with remaining parts taken from reference TRBV16 and TRBJ2-2, reads GEEVAQTPKHLVRGEGQKAKLYCAPIKGHSYVFWYQQVLKNEFKFLISFQNENVFDETGMPKERFSAKCLPNSPCSLEIQATKLEDSAVYFCASSQFRTKFTGELFFGEGSRLTVL.

The chain is built from TRBV4-1 and TRBJ2-1, with 9 bases lining up with TRBD1. The CDR3 is 17 amino acids. CDR1 and CDR2 (germline): MGHRA, YSYEKL. Germline trimming cut 3 bases from V and 6 bases from J; bases unmatched to any gene: 12. Here the CDR3 DNA reads TGCGCCAGCAGCCATCCCACCGGGACAGGGTCACCCAATGAGCAGTTCTTC. Amino acids: CASSHPTGTGSPNEQFF.

The J gene is TRBJ1-4, the V gene TRBV6-5; 9 bases line up with TRBD1. The CDR3 loop spans 14 amino acids. With 5 bases clipped from V and 6 bases from J, the junction kept 4 bases outside the gene matches. Germline CDR1 reads MNHEY; CDR2 reads SVGAGI. CDR3 nucleotide sequence: TGTGCCAGCAGTACAGGGGGCATGGATGAAAAACTGTTTTTT. This encodes CASSTGGMDEKLFF.

This chain connects TRBV7-3 to TRBJ2-2, with TRBD2 matching over 10 bases. Germline loops: CDR1 SGHTA, CDR2 FQGTGA. This CDR3 comprises 18 residues. V was pared by 5 bases and J by 1 base, with 10 bases of the junction left unmatched. Here the CDR3 reads CASSQLAVAGGNTGELFF. The DNA for the CDR3 is TGTGCCAGCAGCCAACTAGCGGTAGCGGGGGGGAACACCGGGGAGCTGTTTTTT.

The chain links TRBV3-1 (or the pseudogene TRBV3-2) to TRBJ2-5; 8 bases map to TRBD2. The CDR3 totals 16 residues. V was clipped by 1 base and J by 6 bases; unmatched bases: 10. Germline CDR1 LGHDT, CDR2 YNNKEL (reference sequence). CDR3 in amino acids: CASSQGFGGAIKTQYF. The CDR3 coding sequence is TGTGCCAGCAGCCAAGGCTTCGGGGGGGCCATTAAGACCCAGTACTTC.

The chain recombines TRBV4-1 with TRBJ2-7; D not resolved. The CDR3 is 14 residues long. Germline-derived CDR1 and CDR2 are MGHRA and YSYEKL. The germline V and J ends were trimmed by 1 base and 0 bases, with 7 bases remaining between them. The CDR3 region has the DNA TGCGCCAGCAGCCAAGGCTCTGTCTCCTACGAGCAGTACTTC. It codes for CASSQGSVSYEQYF.

This chain uses TRBV7-2 with TRBJ2-7; unclear D gene. The CDR3 extends over 12 amino acids. V lost 1 base, J lost 3 bases, and 4 bases lay in between. Per the germline V gene, CDR1 is SGHTA and CDR2 is FQGNSA. The DNA for the CDR3 is TGTGCCAGCAGCTTAGAGAGCTACGAGCAGTACTTC. The encoded protein is CASSLESYEQYF.

The V and J genes are TRBV5-1 and TRBJ2-1; TRBD2 matches at 7 bases. Germline trimming cut 4 bases from V and 2 bases from J; bases unmatched to any gene: 9. This CDR3 is built from 16 residues. Germline V gene sequence: CDR1 SGHRS, CDR2 YFSETQ. The CDR3 loop is CASSLQWGRAYNEQFF. DNA of the CDR3: TGCGCCAGCAGCCTGCAATGGGGGAGGGCCTACAATGAGCAGTTCTTC.

The chain recombines TRBV6-1 with TRBJ2-1, with D possibly matching TRBD1 (6 bases). CDR3 length: 15 residues. Germline V CDR1 and CDR2: MNHNS, SASEGT. V was pared by 3 bases and J by 4 bases, with 13 bases between. CDR3 loop: CASSDDRFGYNEQFF. CDR3 nucleotide sequence: TGTGCCAGCAGTGACGACAGGTTCGGATACAATGAGCAGTTCTTC.

Comments on this clone: Different DNA sequences within this sample yield the same CDR3. J is TRBJ1-1 and V is TRBV11-2; D unresolved. The V gene's germline CDR1 is SGHAT and CDR2 FQNNGV. Trimming left V 2 bases short and J 2 bases short, with 6 bases between. The CDR3 spans 13 residues. The CDR3: CASSLRENTEAFF. CDR3 nucleotide sequence: TGTGCCAGCAGCTTAAGGGAAAACACTGAAGCTTTCTTT.

V gene TRBV7-2 combines with J gene TRBJ1-6, with D maybe TRBD1 (5 bases). This CDR3 contains 15 residues. CDR1 is SGHTA, CDR2 FQGNSA, per germline. Trimming left V 3 bases short and J 2 bases short, with 8 bases between. The CDR3 region has the DNA TGTGCCAGCAGCTTGATAGGGGCCTATAATTCACCCCTCCACTTT. It yields the protein CASSLIGAYNSPLHF.